The 28 T cell receptor beta chains listed next were all sequenced from one sample in a study of CD8 T cells in Susac syndrome. After extraction with the RNeasy kit, roughly 0.45 to 1 ug of the RNA was reverse transcribed using random hexamers. TCRdb passed the immunoSEQ multiplex PCR reads through MiXCR, listing each CDR3 protein once. The sample consists of around 79,000 distinct CDR3 sequences, roughly 94% of them appearing once. Sequenced: CD8+ T cells from PBMCs. The source is a human donor with Susac syndrome.

The chain recombines TRBV6-5 with TRBJ2-7; no reliable D call. The CDR3 extends over 15 amino acids. The V end was cut by 2 bases, the J end by 1 base, with 12 bases between. CDR1 and CDR2 (germline): MNHEY, SVGAGI. The CDR3 bases are TGTGCCAGCAGTTACGATCACAGCGAGTCCTACGAGCAGTACTTC. Translating gives CASSYDHSESYEQYF.

As DNA, the CDR3 is TGCAGTGCTAGCTCTCCCTCTTGGGCCAAAAACATTCAGTACTTC. Protein product: CSASSPSWAKNIQYF. The rearrangement joins TRBV20-1 to TRBJ2-4; D uncertain. V gave up 3 bases and J gave up 1 base, with 13 bases separating them. The CDR3 has 15 residues. The germline CDR1 and CDR2 sequences are DFQATT and SNEGSKA (reference sequence).

The rearrangement links TRBV5-6 to TRBJ2-7; D may be TRBD1 (6 bases). V gave up 0 bases and J gave up 2 bases, with 9 bases separating them. CDR1 and CDR2 from the germline V gene are SGHDT and YYEEEE. This CDR3 spans 14 amino acids. The chain's CDR3 is CASSLGGHPYEQYF. CDR3 bases: TGTGCCAGCAGCTTGGGGGGGCACCCCTACGAGCAGTACTTC.

The chain joins TRBV20-1 to TRBJ2-7; D might be TRBD1 or TRBD2, each matching 5 bases. This CDR3 comprises 13 residues. V was clipped by 7 bases and J by 1 base, with 14 bases between them. Germline assignment: CDR1 DFQATT and CDR2 SNEGSKA (reference sequence). The CDR3 region is CSVQGVGSYEQYF. The CDR3 DNA follows: TGCAGTGTTCAGGGAGTGGGTTCCTACGAGCAGTACTTC.

This clonotype was picked up a small number of times. This chain connects TRBV12-5 to TRBJ2-5; D gene unclear. This CDR3 region has 10 residues. From germline, CDR1 is LGHNT and CDR2 FRNRAP. The V end lost 5 bases, the J end lost 2 bases, and 0 bases lay between the germline ends. The CDR3 region has the DNA TGTGCTAGTGGTCAAGAGACCCAGTACTTC. It yields the protein CASGQETQYF.

The chain combines TRBV27 with TRBJ2-7, with 8 bases lining up with TRBD1. V shed 5 bases, J shed 3 bases, and the junction held 6 bases outside the gene matches. The CDR3 sequence is 14 residues long. In germline, CDR1 is MNHEY, CDR2 SMNVEV (reference sequence). This CDR3 reads CASSLGQDYYEQYF. The CDR3 nucleotides are TGTGCCAGCAGTCTGGGACAGGACTACTACGAGCAGTACTTC.

The chain couples TRBV15 to TRBJ2-7; D perhaps matches TRBD2 (5 bases). The CDR3 totals 13 residues. V lost 5 bases to trimming and J lost 4 bases, with 12 bases between them. From germline, CDR1 is LNHNV and CDR2 YYDKDF (reference sequence). DNA for the CDR3: TGTGCCACCAGCCCCGGTAGGGAGTACGAGCAGTACTTC. Amino acids: CATSPGREYEQYF.

This chain uses TRBV4-1 with TRBJ1-1; D remains unclear. V gave up 2 bases and J gave up 4 bases, with 11 bases separating them. Germline CDR1 is MGHRA and CDR2 is YSYEKL. The CDR3 covers 14 residues. The CDR3 DNA reads TGCGCCAGCAGCCAAACCCCGCGGGGCACTGAAGCTTTCTTT. Protein sequence: CASSQTPRGTEAFF.

The DNA for the CDR3 is TGTGCCAGCTCCTTCAGTGGAAATGAGCAGTTCTTC. Residues: CASSFSGNEQFF. The V and J genes are TRBV6-2 or TRBV6-3 and TRBJ2-1; D is unresolved. V dropped 8 bases and J dropped 7 bases, with 12 bases sitting between them. This CDR3 is built from 12 residues. Per germline, CDR1 MNHEY and CDR2 SVGEGT.

The V call is TRBV2, the J call TRBJ2-3; D remains ambiguous. CDR1 and CDR2 (germline): SNHLY, FYNNEI. This CDR3 spans 11 amino acids. V lost 7 bases and J 6 bases, leaving 8 bases between the germline ends. CDR3 nucleotide sequence: TGTGCCAGCATTACACTGGATACGCAGTATTTT. This gives the protein CASITLDTQYF.

The chain uses TRBV19 and TRBJ1-1; D is undetermined. Germline CDR1 reads LNHDA; CDR2 reads SQIVND (reference sequence). The CDR3 is made up of 15 amino acids. V lost 0 bases and J lost 1, with 9 bases in between. The CDR3 DNA is TGTGCCAGTAGTATAGATAACAGCGAGAACACTGAAGCTTTCTTT. This sequence encodes CASSIDNSENTEAFF.

The chain uses TRBV18 and TRBJ2-7; TRBD1 matches 10 bases. With 0 bases clipped from V and 7 bases from J, the junction kept 9 bases outside the gene matches. Germline V gives CDR1 KGHSH, CDR2 LQKENI. This CDR3 contains 16 residues. The CDR3 bases are TGTGCCAGCTCACCACCTAGGACAGGGGGAACTAGGGAGCAGTACTTC. Amino acid sequence: CASSPPRTGGTREQYF.

The chain uses TRBV7-8 and TRBJ2-5, with 8 bases lining up with TRBD2. From germline, CDR1 is SGHVS and CDR2 FQNEAQ. Trimming took 1 base from V and 4 from J; bases not matched to a gene: 2. There are 14 residues in the CDR3. CDR3 in DNA: TGTGCCAGCAGCTTAGGCGGGGGGAGAGAGACCCAGTACTTC. Its protein is CASSLGGGRETQYF.

V gene TRBV19 combines with J gene TRBJ1-1; D is ambiguous. CDR3 length: 13 amino acids. V shed 6 bases and J shed 3 bases, with 11 bases lying between them. In germline, CDR1 is LNHDA, CDR2 SQIVND (reference sequence). The CDR3 sequence: CASSYFRYTEAFF. CDR3 coding DNA: TGTGCCAGTAGCTACTTCAGGTACACTGAAGCTTTCTTT.

The CDR3 DNA reads TGTGCCAGCAGCGTAGGTACTACCTACGAGCAGTACTTC. Translating it yields CASSVGTTYEQYF. The chain links TRBV9 to TRBJ2-7; D is undetermined. The V end was cut by 0 bases, the J end by 2 bases, with 6 bases between. Germline loops: CDR1 SGDLS, CDR2 YYNGEE. The CDR3 totals 13 residues.

The chain carries TRBV6-2 or TRBV6-3 and TRBJ2-6; D unclear. This CDR3 spans 13 amino acids. The V and J ends lost 10 bases and 4 bases respectively, with 11 bases between them. Germline CDR1 reads MNHEY; CDR2 reads SVGEGT. CDR3 sequence: CAIGLLGANVLTF. CDR3 DNA sequence: TGTGCCATTGGATTGCTCGGGGCCAACGTCCTGACTTTC.

The genes are TRBV27 and TRBJ2-3; D unclear. Germline V gene sequence: CDR1 MNHEY, CDR2 SMNVEV (reference sequence). CDR3 length: 12 residues. Trimming shortened V by 5 bases and J by 5 bases, and 8 bases separated the two germline ends. The chain's CDR3 is CASSPRRDTQYF. The CDR3 nucleotides are TGTGCCAGCAGTCCACGTAGAGATACGCAGTATTTT.

The chain carries TRBV28 and TRBJ2-1, with D unresolved. CDR1 is MDHEN and CDR2 is SYDVKM in the germline V gene. The CDR3 covers 14 residues. V shed 4 bases and J shed 2 bases, with 9 bases lying between them. CDR3 protein: CASSSTETYNEQFF. The CDR3 region has the DNA TGTGCCAGCAGTTCGACGGAAACCTACAATGAGCAGTTCTTC.

The chain carries TRBV7-9 and TRBJ2-7; TRBD1 is a possible D gene (5 bases). This CDR3 comprises 15 residues. Germline values: CDR1 SEHNR, CDR2 FQNEAQ (reference sequence). V lost 1 base, J lost 5 bases, and 15 bases lay in between. CDR3 sequence: CASSLVDTVAHEQYF. In DNA, the CDR3 is TGTGCCAGCAGCTTAGTGGACACCGTTGCCCACGAGCAGTACTTC.

The chain couples TRBV9 to TRBJ2-7; perhaps TRBD2 as D (5 bases). In germline, CDR1 is SGDLS, CDR2 YYNGEE. This CDR3 is 14 amino acids long. Trimming pared 4 bases from V and 4 bases from J, leaving 15 bases between. Here the CDR3 DNA reads TGTGCCAGCAGCAGAGGAGGCGCGCCTTACGAGCAGTACTTC. It encodes CASSRGGAPYEQYF.

V usage is TRBV20-1 and J usage is TRBJ1-4; TRBD1 matches at 7 bases. The V gene's germline CDR1 is DFQATT and CDR2 SNEGSKA (reference sequence). The CDR3 sequence is 15 residues long. Trimming removed 0 bases from V and 5 bases from J; junction bases left unmatched: 6. The CDR3: CSARDPTGSNEKLFF. CDR3 DNA: TGCAGTGCTAGAGACCCGACAGGGTCGAATGAAAAACTGTTTTTT.

This clonotype was observed once. The chain carries TRBV25-1 and TRBJ1-4; 8 bases match TRBD1. Trimming took 3 bases from V and 8 from J; bases not matched to a gene: 11. The germline V gene has CDR1 MGHDK and CDR2 SYGVNS. The CDR3 loop spans 16 amino acids. Here the CDR3 DNA reads TGTGCCAGCAGTGACCCTCGACAGGGGTTAAGCGAAAAACTGTTTTTT. This encodes CASSDPRQGLSEKLFF.

The genes are TRBV6-6 and TRBJ1-2; D is possibly TRBD1 (6 bases). The germline CDR1 and CDR2 sequences are MNHNY and SVGAGI (reference sequence). The V end lost 2 bases, the J end lost 7 bases, and 20 bases lay between the germline ends. The CDR3 runs 16 residues. The CDR3: CASSYPLQQGTSGYTF. In DNA, the CDR3 is TGTGCCAGCAGTTACCCCCTCCAACAGGGTACAAGTGGCTACACCTTC.

The chain uses TRBV5-4 and TRBJ1-1; D may be TRBD1 (6 bases). The CDR3 runs to 13 residues. Germline V gene lookup returns CDR1 SGHNT and CDR2 YYREEE (reference sequence). V was shortened by 5 bases and J by 2 bases, with 10 bases between the two germline ends. The CDR3 is CASRDRLNTEAFF. DNA for the CDR3: TGTGCCAGCAGGGACAGACTTAACACTGAAGCTTTCTTT. Variable domain in full (rest from reference TRBV5-4 and TRBJ1-1): ETGVTQSPTHLIKTRGQQVTLRCSSQSGHNTVSWYQQALGQGPQFIFQYYREEENGRGNFPPRFSGLQFPNYSSELNVNALELDDSALYLCASRDRLNTEAFFGQGTRLTVV.

The CDR3 nucleotides are TGCGCCAGCAGTCAGCCGGGACAGGGGAGCACTGAAGCTTTCTTT. Translation gives CASSQPGQGSTEAFF. This rearrangement joins TRBV23-1 to TRBJ1-1, with 10 bases matching TRBD1. TRBV23-1 is placed among ORFs of uncertain function. This CDR3 comprises 15 residues. V shed 3 bases and J 4 bases; nucleotides not matched to a gene: 5.

The chain carries TRBV20-1 and TRBJ2-2; no clear D. Between the trimmed V and J ends, which lost 0 bases and 4 bases, there was a span of 6 bases. The germline V gene has CDR1 DFQATT and CDR2 SNEGSKA (reference sequence). This CDR3 has 13 residues. CDR3 coding DNA: TGCAGTGCTAGAGACTACCCCACCGGGGAGCTGTTTTTT. It encodes CSARDYPTGELFF.

This chain joins TRBV14 and TRBJ2-2; the match to TRBD1 covers 11 bases. The CDR3 totals 17 residues. With V trimmed by 1 base and J by 4 bases, 5 bases remained unmatched. Looked up from germline, CDR1 is SGHDN and CDR2 is FVKESK. The CDR3 DNA follows: TGTGCCAGCAGCCAAGCTGGACAGGGGGCTCTCACCGGGGAGCTGTTTTTT. Amino acid sequence: CASSQAGQGALTGELFF.

The chain employs TRBV5-1 and TRBJ1-1; the match to TRBD1 covers 7 bases. The CDR3 length is 13 residues. V lost 3 bases, J lost 7 bases, and 6 bases stayed unmatched. The germline gives CDR1 SGHRS, CDR2 YFSETQ. The CDR3 bases are TGCGCCAGCAGCTACCGGGACAGTTATGAAGCTTTCTTT. Translating it yields CASSYRDSYEAFF. The full variable domain, its missing parts supplied by reference TRBV5-1 and TRBJ1-1, is KAGVTQTPRYLIKTRGQQVTLSCSPISGHRSVSWYQQTPGQGLQFLFEYFSETQRNKGNFPGRFSGRQFSNSRSEMNVSTLELGDSALYLCASSYRDSYEAFFGQGTRLTVV.